The present T cell receptor (beta chain) was sequenced within a study of T cell changes during pregnancy in multiple sclerosis. V dropped 6 bases and J dropped 15 bases, with 15 bases sitting between them. The CDR3 covers 12 residues. Per the germline V gene, CDR1 is SGHTA and CDR2 is FQGTGA. Assay: immunoSEQ multiplex PCR; the TCRdb copy retains only in-frame clones and omits some. The table has more than 40,000 clones, under 90% seen once. The chain couples TRBV7-3 to TRBJ2-6; the D is unclear. Sequences were derived from peripheral blood, sampled in the first trimester of pregnancy. This sequence originates from a female donor in good health, enrolled as a control in a pregnancy study. CDR3 nucleotides: TGTGCCAGCAGTCCATCAGGCCGTGGCCTGACTTTC. It codes for CASSPSGRGLTF.